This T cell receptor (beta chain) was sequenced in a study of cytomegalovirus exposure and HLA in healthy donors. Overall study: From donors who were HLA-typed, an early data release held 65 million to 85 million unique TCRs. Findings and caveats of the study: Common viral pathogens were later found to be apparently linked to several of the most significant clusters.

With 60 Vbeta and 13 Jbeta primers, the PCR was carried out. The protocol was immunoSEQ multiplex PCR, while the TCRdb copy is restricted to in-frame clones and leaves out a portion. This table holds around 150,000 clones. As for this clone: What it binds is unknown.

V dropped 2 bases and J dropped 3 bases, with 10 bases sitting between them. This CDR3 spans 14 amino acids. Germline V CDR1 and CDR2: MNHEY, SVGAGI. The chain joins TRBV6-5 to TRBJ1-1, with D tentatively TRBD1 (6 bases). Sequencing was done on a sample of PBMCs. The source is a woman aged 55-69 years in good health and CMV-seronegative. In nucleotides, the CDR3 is TGTGCCAGCAGTTACGGGGGCGAGGACACTGAAGCTTTCTTT. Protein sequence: CASSYGGEDTEAFF.